The present T cell receptor (beta chain) was sequenced within a study of cytomegalovirus exposure and HLA in healthy donors. V lost 3 bases and J 4 bases, leaving 21 bases between the germline ends. Germline assignment: CDR1 SEHNR and CDR2 FQNEAQ (reference sequence). CDR3 size: 17 residues. About this clone itself: Its antigen remains unknown.

Regarding the study as a whole: Later analysis showed TCR association rates varying by HLA locus, highest for DRB1 and lowest for HLA-C. For TCR beta chains, V- and J-gene trimming was later linked to a missense DCLRE1C variant. Reportedly, cytomegalovirus status was diagnosed with high sensitivity and specificity. Most TCR beta V segments were productive about 87% or about 30% of the time in an earlier analysis.

PCR employed 60 Vbeta and 13 Jbeta primers. Only in-frame clones appear in the TCRdb table, and some are missing; sequencing was by immunoSEQ multiplex PCR. The sample lists approximately 100,000 clones, around 62% occurring once. The chain couples TRBV7-9 to TRBJ1-1; tentatively, D is TRBD1 (6 bases). The sample taken for sequencing was PBMCs. The clonotype was recovered from a man aged 25-40 years in good health and CMV-seropositive. The CDR3 protein is CASSFRDTLEGGTEAFF. The CDR3 DNA reads as TGTGCCAGCAGCTTTCGGGACACCCTAGAAGGTGGCACTGAAGCTTTCTTT.